The following is a TCR beta chain sequence with its context. This clonotype was seen more than once but under ten times. There is no known antigen for this receptor. Within one base of it there is no much larger clone, and no base qualities were kept. The data stem from a study of spatial heterogeneity in lung cancer (dated by TCRdb to about 2019). In terms of the full investigation: The donors were about 65 patients from the lung TRACERx cohort who had early-stage, untreated non-small cell lung cancer. The study linked features of the TCR repertoire to counts of nonsynonymous mutations, which were determined by whole-exome sequencing of tumor tissue. Beta-chain transcripts were consistently detected in greater numbers than alpha-chain transcripts, which likely reflects a higher abundance of beta-chain transcripts. Both alpha and beta chains were TCR-sequenced in samples taken at surgery, namely 220 tumor regions, 62 to 65 matched nontumor lung samples and 45 to 60 PBMC samples. In non-small cell lung cancer, the study made a quantitative comparison of TCR alpha and beta repertoires among multiple tumor regions, matched nontumor lung and blood. In the raw uncorrected reads, each unique combination of TCR and UMI appeared more than ten times on average. Follow-up PBMC samples were sequenced whenever available, and the median time to follow-up was 2 to 3 years after resection. General findings and caveats noted by the study authors: Ubiquitous expanded tumor TCRs showed up in blood more often at tumor resection than at routine follow-up. Comparisons of baseline and follow-up blood repertoires included only around 15 patients. Additional single-cell paired TCR alpha and beta sequencing was considered necessary to confirm, at a functional level, the hypothesis that regional TCRs recognize regional mutations.

This specimen's time point label, interpreted: blood at routine non-recurrence follow-up after resection. TCR sequencing used whole RNA extracted from tumor and nontumor lung tissue, or from cryopreserved PBMC samples, without cell sorting. Patients were selected for TCR sequencing only if sufficient RNA was available from at least two tumor regions. Preparation of the library involved 5' RACE. Sequencing was performed on a NextSeq 500. The TCR library protocol attached a unique molecular identifier to each TCR cDNA molecule to allow correction of PCR and sequencing errors. The original pipeline was this. TCR identification, UMI-based error correction and CDR3 extraction were performed with Decombinator tools. Expanded TCRs were defined as those above a frequency of 2 per 1,000, corresponding to the top 1% of the tumor frequency distribution. Renyi diversity was computed with the R vegan package after each repertoire had been subsampled 100 times to 5,000 TCRs. CDR3 similarity networks were built from amino acid triplet string-kernel similarity, connecting CDR3s with pairwise similarity above 0.82. Through fastp at Q25 and MiXCR, TCRdb rebuilt clones from the public reads, retaining in-frame beta chains. Every CDR3 protein is listed once, alongside the most common genes and DNA of its rows. These V and J calls derive from TCRdb rather than the authors' analysis. A total of about 43,000 distinct CDR3 sequences appear in this sample, 20% to 25% of them only once. Clones ranked in the top ten supply about 7% of the sample.

The CDR3 numbers 14 residues from cysteine through phenylalanine. The only DNA kept is the CDR3, 42 bases in frame from the first base. V and J are truncated by 2 bases and 6 bases respectively, leaving an intervening sequence of 14 bases. CDR1 DFQATT and CDR2 SNEGSKA are derived from the germline V gene (reference sequence). The V gene is TRBV20-1 and the J gene is TRBJ1-3, with no reliable assignment of the D segment. The clonotype originates from a female donor with early-stage non-small cell lung cancer. Sequencing used PBMCs, obtained at follow-up. For the CDR3, the sequence is CSARRPSGENTIYF. The nucleotide sequence reads as follows: TGCAGTGCTAGACGGCCGTCTGGGGAAAACACCATATATTTT.